The rows below give T cell receptor beta chains drawn from one sample of a study of cytomegalovirus exposure and HLA in healthy donors. Data came from immunoSEQ multiplex PCR; TCRdb stores just in-frame clones and leaves some out. Among 150,000 to 200,000 clones listed, 75% to 85% were seen once. Sequencing was carried out using PBMCs. The receptors here all came from a boy aged 5 to 17 in good health and CMV-seronegative. Each CDR3 is given with its conserved first and last residue. A D gene is named only where the DNA matches it firmly. The listing skips clone size in some rows; elsewhere it reads once, few, many or a size class.

clone_size	d_call	v_call	j_call	cdr3_aa	cdr3_nt
NA	TRBD1	TRBV16	TRBJ1-5	CASSQSPDRGYNQPQHF	TGTGCCAGCAGCCAATCCCCGGACAGGGGATACAATCAGCCCCAGCATTTT
few	NA	TRBV10-3	TRBJ2-1	CAISDAGYRNYNEQFF	TGTGCCATCAGTGATGCTGGATACAGAAACTACAATGAGCAGTTCTTC
NA	NA	TRBV4-2	TRBJ1-2	CASSQETVPNYGYTF	TGTGCCAGCAGCCAAGAGACAGTTCCTAACTATGGCTACACCTTC
NA	NA	TRBV15	TRBJ1-2	CATSRDRLGYTF	TGTGCCACCAGCAGAGATAGACTTGGCTACACCTTC
NA	TRBD1	TRBV7-3	TRBJ2-7	CASSPGQGFSYEQYF	TGTGCCAGCAGCCCGGGACAGGGGTTCTCCTACGAGCAGTACTTC
NA	NA	TRBV2	TRBJ1-4	CASSAVPTNEKLFF	TGTGCCAGCAGTGCTGTTCCAACTAATGAAAAACTGTTTTTT
once	TRBD2	TRBV5-1	TRBJ2-7	CASSLSLAGLISYEQYF	TGCGCCAGCAGCTTGTCCCTAGCGGGACTAATCTCCTACGAGCAGTACTTC
NA	TRBD1	TRBV19	TRBJ1-6	CASTETGNSYNSPLHF	TGTGCCAGTACCGAGACAGGGAACTCCTATAATTCACCCCTCCACTTT
few	NA	TRBV2	TRBJ1-3	CASSEVRSSGNTIYF	TGTGCCAGCAGTGAGGTCAGAAGCTCTGGAAACACCATATATTTT
once	NA	TRBV6-6	TRBJ1-2	CASRTGSGYTF	TGTGCCAGCAGAACAGGGTCTGGCTACACCTTC
NA	NA	TRBV5-1	TRBJ1-2	CASSIPYREGNYGYTF	TGCGCCAGCAGCATACCTTACAGGGAGGGGAACTATGGCTACACCTTC
NA	NA	TRBV7-2	TRBJ2-1	CASSLVAEDEQFF	TGTGCCAGCAGCTTAGTGGCCGAGGATGAGCAGTTCTTC
NA	TRBD1	TRBV2	TRBJ1-4	CASSSQTWTGVAFNEKLFF	TGTGCCAGCAGTTCACAAACCTGGACAGGGGTCGCATTTAATGAAAAACTGTTTTTT